The entry below describes one TCR beta chain. The target antigen is unknown. This record belongs to a study of T cell responses to AZD1222 COVID-19 vaccine. The germline V gene encodes CDR1 MGHDK and CDR2 SYGVNS. This CDR3 is 11 amino acids long. Study results and caveats: Among those given AZD1222, only five or six were seropositive at baseline.

The data were produced by immunoSEQ multiplex PCR, yet TCRdb's version contains in-frame clones alone and is incomplete. In the table there are about 140,000 clones, about nine tenths of which are singletons. This clonotype originated in an adult in good health. This chain joins TRBV25-1 and TRBJ1-1; D is undetermined. The specimen was peripheral blood, collected on day 0 of AZD1222 vaccination. This CDR3 reads CATQDRGEAFF. The CDR3 nucleotides are TGTGCTACGCAGGACCGGGGTGAAGCTTTCTTT.